This TCR beta chain was profiled in a study of blood T cell repertoires in COVID-19. Study background: COVID-19 samples, acute and convalescent, were from the United States, Italy and Spain. T cells, B-cell-depleted T cells, or PBMCs supplied cDNA or gDNA.

In the source study's methods: Reference gene primer amplification gave estimated nucleated cell counts. Assay: immunoSEQ multiplex PCR; the TCRdb copy retains only in-frame clones and omits some. V, J and clone size were drawn from that table, and D and trimming were deduced from the DNA. Here the sample spans approximately 80,000 clones, roughly 77% being singletons. The junction had 11 bases not matched to a gene; V was cut back by 6 bases and J by 2 bases. CDR3 length: 16 residues. CDR1 is SNHLY and CDR2 is FYNNEI in the germline V gene. The source of this sequence is a man between 50 and 59 years old with active or convalescent COVID-19. The chain recombines TRBV2 with TRBJ2-7; TRBD1 agrees at 9 bases. Sequencing was carried out using peripheral blood. CDR3 in amino acids: CASRATPGQGTYEQYF. The DNA for the CDR3 is TGTGCCAGCAGAGCAACGCCGGGACAGGGCACCTACGAGCAGTACTTC.